Listed here are 2 T cell receptor beta chains from one sample, sequenced in a study of vaccination and CD4 T cells after COVID-19. Cultured CD4+ T-cell DNA underwent Oncomine TCR Beta short-read sequencing. MiXCR was run by TCRdb on the PCR reads, yielding one entry per CDR3 protein. This table holds approximately 9,800 distinct CDR3 sequences, about 36% found once. These receptors' targets are unknown. Specified treatment: roughly 11-day PBMC culture with coronavirus spike peptide pools or control peptides (ViraFEST assay). Pre-COVID-19 pandemic sampling (2011-2018) yielded the unexposed donor's CD4+ T cells. What was sequenced was CD4+ T cells from blood, cultured in vitro. The receptor source for this set is a human donor in good health.

The chain joins TRBV6-1 to TRBJ2-3; D ambiguous. Looked up from germline, CDR1 is MNHNS and CDR2 is SASEGT. Trimming removed 1 base at V and 3 bases at J, with 11 bases between. This CDR3 comprises 15 residues. CDR3: CASSEGLVGTDTQYF. CDR3 DNA sequence: TGTGCCAGCAGTGAAGGGCTAGTCGGGACAGATACGCAGTATTTT.

The chain has TRBV6-1 and TRBJ2-7, with D possibly matching TRBD2 (6 bases). This CDR3 region has 14 residues. Germline V gene lookup returns CDR1 MNHNS and CDR2 SASEGT. Trimming pared 5 bases from V and 2 bases from J, leaving 13 bases between. CDR3 sequence reads: CASSKAGLPYEQYF. DNA for the CDR3: TGTGCCAGCAGTAAGGCGGGGCTACCCTACGAGCAGTACTTC.